The rows below give T cell receptor beta chains drawn from one sample of a study of neurological immune-mediated disorders. TCRdb re-derived calls from the 5' RACE reads in MiXCR, one entry per CDR3 protein. In the table there are 53,000 or so distinct CDR3 sequences, roughly 8.3% of which are singletons. Sequencing input: PBMCs. The receptors originated from a woman aged 35 to 49 in good health. Each CDR3 is given with its conserved first and last residue. D genes are given only for firm matches. Clone size is not always given. Where it is, it says once, few, many or a class for expanded clones.

abundance: many
d_gene: .
v_gene: TRBV29-1
j_gene: TRBJ2-1
CDR3aa: CSVEAWRAGNTNNEQFF
CDR3nt: TGCAGCGTTGAAGCGTGGAGAGCAGGGAACACCAACAATGAGCAGTTCTTC

abundance: many
d_gene: .
v_gene: TRBV10-3
j_gene: TRBJ1-5
CDR3aa: CAITGAESQPQHF
CDR3nt: TGTGCCATCACCGGCGCAGAAAGTCAGCCCCAGCATTTT

abundance: many
d_gene: .
v_gene: TRBV3-1
j_gene: TRBJ2-3
CDR3aa: CASSQNPRDTQYF
CDR3nt: TGTGCCAGCAGCCAAAACCCACGAGATACGCAGTATTTT

abundance: .
d_gene: .
v_gene: TRBV12-3/TRBV12-4
j_gene: TRBJ2-1
CDR3aa: CASSLQLTRGYSNEQFF
CDR3nt: TGTGCCAGCAGTTTACAATTGACCCGAGGTTACTCCAATGAGCAGTTCTTC

abundance: many
d_gene: TRBD1
v_gene: TRBV18
j_gene: TRBJ1-1
CDR3aa: CASSQGQGNTEAFF
CDR3nt: TGTGCCAGCTCACAGGGACAGGGGAACACTGAAGCTTTCTTT

abundance: many
d_gene: .
v_gene: TRBV7-2
j_gene: TRBJ2-5
CDR3aa: CASSLAGWEETQYF
CDR3nt: TGTGCCAGCAGCTTAGCCGGCTGGGAAGAGACCCAGTACTTC

abundance: many
d_gene: .
v_gene: TRBV15
j_gene: TRBJ1-1
CDR3aa: CATSPFSTGYAEAFF
CDR3nt: TGTGCCACCAGCCCTTTTTCTACAGGGTACGCTGAAGCTTTCTTT

abundance: .
d_gene: .
v_gene: TRBV7-8
j_gene: TRBJ1-5
CDR3aa: CASSLDPGYSNQPQHF
CDR3nt: TGTGCCAGCAGCTTAGACCCAGGGTATAGCAATCAGCCCCAGCATTTT

abundance: many
d_gene: .
v_gene: TRBV12-3/TRBV12-4
j_gene: TRBJ1-1
CDR3aa: CASTRPGTEAFF
CDR3nt: TGTGCCAGCACCCGCCCGGGGACGGAAGCTTTCTTT

abundance: many
d_gene: .
v_gene: TRBV6-1
j_gene: TRBJ1-3
CDR3aa: CASSDGVSGNTIYF
CDR3nt: TGTGCCAGCAGTGATGGGGTATCTGGAAACACCATATATTTT

abundance: many
d_gene: TRBD2
v_gene: TRBV14
j_gene: TRBJ2-1
CDR3aa: CASSPRQREGLDEQFF
CDR3nt: TGTGCCAGCAGCCCCCGGCAGCGGGAGGGTTTAGATGAGCAGTTCTTC

abundance: many
d_gene: TRBD2
v_gene: TRBV6-1
j_gene: TRBJ2-7
CDR3aa: CGTSGGRHEQYF
CDR3nt: TGTGGAACTAGCGGGGGTCGACACGAGCAGTACTTC

abundance: few
d_gene: TRBD1
v_gene: TRBV27
j_gene: TRBJ2-7
CDR3aa: CASSLRQGDYEQYF
CDR3nt: TGTGCCAGCAGTCTAAGACAGGGGGACTACGAGCAGTACTTC

abundance: many
d_gene: .
v_gene: TRBV24-1
j_gene: TRBJ1-2
CDR3aa: CATSDLDYGYTF
CDR3nt: TGTGCCACCAGTGATTTGGACTATGGCTACACCTTC

abundance: many
d_gene: TRBD2
v_gene: TRBV29-1
j_gene: TRBJ2-2
CDR3aa: CSVEDQERGHTGELFF
CDR3nt: TGCAGCGTTGAAGATCAGGAGCGGGGTCACACCGGGGAGCTGTTTTTT

abundance: many
d_gene: TRBD1
v_gene: TRBV20-1
j_gene: TRBJ2-3
CDR3aa: CSATPRDSYTDTQYF
CDR3nt: TGCAGTGCGACCCCCCGGGACAGCTACACAGATACGCAGTATTTT

abundance: many
d_gene: .
v_gene: TRBV7-2
j_gene: TRBJ1-2
CDR3aa: CASIPGPGPNYGYTF
CDR3nt: TGTGCCAGCATCCCTGGCCCGGGACCTAACTATGGCTACACCTTC

abundance: many
d_gene: TRBD2
v_gene: TRBV7-2
j_gene: TRBJ2-7
CDR3aa: CASSFQLAGEQYF
CDR3nt: TGTGCCAGCAGCTTCCAACTAGCGGGGGAGCAGTACTTC

abundance: many
d_gene: TRBD1
v_gene: TRBV4-1
j_gene: TRBJ2-7
CDR3aa: CASSRDSTYEQYF
CDR3nt: TGCGCCAGCAGCCGGGACAGTACCTACGAGCAGTACTTC

abundance: many
d_gene: .
v_gene: TRBV5-1
j_gene: TRBJ2-7
CDR3aa: CASSPRQITYSEQYF
CDR3nt: TGCGCCAGCAGCCCAAGACAGATAACCTACTCCGAGCAGTACTTC

abundance: many
d_gene: .
v_gene: TRBV5-1
j_gene: TRBJ2-1
CDR3aa: CASSRAPGAEHEQFF
CDR3nt: TGCGCCAGCAGCCGGGCGCCGGGTGCGGAGCATGAGCAGTTCTTC

abundance: many
d_gene: .
v_gene: TRBV6-6
j_gene: TRBJ1-1
CDR3aa: CASSYRAGSTEAFF
CDR3nt: TGTGCCAGCAGTTACCGTGCAGGGAGCACTGAAGCTTTCTTT

abundance: many
d_gene: TRBD2
v_gene: TRBV10-3
j_gene: TRBJ2-5
CDR3aa: CAISLAGGQETQYF
CDR3nt: TGTGCCATCAGTCTAGCGGGAGGGCAAGAGACCCAGTACTTC

abundance: .
d_gene: .
v_gene: TRBV7-2
j_gene: TRBJ1-3
CDR3aa: CASSLAPGVPGNTIYF
CDR3nt: TGTGCCAGCAGCTTAGCGCCGGGCGTGCCTGGAAACACCATATATTTT

abundance: many
d_gene: .
v_gene: TRBV27
j_gene: TRBJ2-1
CDR3aa: CASTPGWRSNEQFF
CDR3nt: TGTGCCAGCACCCCAGGCTGGAGGTCCAATGAGCAGTTCTTC

abundance: many
d_gene: TRBD1
v_gene: TRBV29-1
j_gene: TRBJ1-2
CDR3aa: CSVKSRQGIDYGYTF
CDR3nt: TGCAGCGTTAAATCCCGACAGGGAATCGACTATGGCTACACCTTC

abundance: many
d_gene: .
v_gene: TRBV4-2
j_gene: TRBJ1-5
CDR3aa: CASSQDLGTQPQHF
CDR3nt: TGTGCCAGCAGCCAAGATTTAGGGACCCAGCCCCAGCATTTT

abundance: many
d_gene: TRBD1
v_gene: TRBV29-1
j_gene: TRBJ2-1
CDR3aa: CSVAGQGAYNEQFF
CDR3nt: TGCAGCGTTGCGGGACAGGGGGCGTACAATGAGCAGTTCTTC

abundance: many
d_gene: .
v_gene: TRBV7-9
j_gene: TRBJ1-6
CDR3aa: CASSLAARNSPLHF
CDR3nt: TGTGCCAGCAGCTTAGCCGCTAGAAATTCACCCCTCCACTTT

abundance: many
d_gene: TRBD2
v_gene: TRBV7-2
j_gene: TRBJ2-7
CDR3aa: CASSLAGGLAGDEQYF
CDR3nt: TGTGCCAGCAGCTTAGCGGGGGGACTAGCGGGGGACGAGCAGTACTTC

abundance: many
d_gene: TRBD1
v_gene: TRBV7-9
j_gene: TRBJ1-2
CDR3aa: CASSVGTAEFGYTF
CDR3nt: TGTGCCAGCAGCGTCGGGACAGCAGAATTCGGCTACACCTTC

abundance: many
d_gene: .
v_gene: TRBV10-3
j_gene: TRBJ2-1
CDR3aa: CAISEDTSISNEQFF
CDR3nt: TGTGCCATCAGTGAAGACACCTCAATTTCCAATGAGCAGTTCTTC

abundance: many
d_gene: .
v_gene: TRBV5-1
j_gene: TRBJ2-1
CDR3aa: CASSLGVTSYNEQFF
CDR3nt: TGCGCCAGCAGCTTGGGTGTCACCTCCTACAATGAGCAGTTCTTC

abundance: many
d_gene: .
v_gene: TRBV24-1
j_gene: TRBJ1-5
CDR3aa: CATSESNQPQHF
CDR3nt: TGTGCCACCAGTGAAAGCAATCAGCCCCAGCATTTT

abundance: many
d_gene: .
v_gene: TRBV7-2
j_gene: TRBJ2-7
CDR3aa: CASSLAGGNSYEQYF
CDR3nt: TGTGCCAGCAGCTTAGCGGGGGGAAACTCCTACGAGCAGTACTTC

abundance: many
d_gene: TRBD2
v_gene: TRBV6-4
j_gene: TRBJ2-3
CDR3aa: CASSAGLAGDTQYF
CDR3nt: TGTGCCAGCAGCGCCGGACTAGCTGGAGATACGCAGTATTTT

abundance: .
d_gene: .
v_gene: TRBV30
j_gene: TRBJ1-2
CDR3aa: CAWSSGSAYGYTF
CDR3nt: TGTGCCTGGAGTAGTGGGTCGGCCTATGGCTACACCTTC

abundance: many
d_gene: .
v_gene: TRBV7-2
j_gene: TRBJ2-2
CDR3aa: CASSLGLANTGELFF
CDR3nt: TGTGCCAGCAGCCTGGGACTGGCGAACACCGGGGAGCTGTTTTTT

abundance: many
d_gene: .
v_gene: TRBV9
j_gene: TRBJ1-6
CDR3aa: CASSNPLGAGNALLHF
CDR3nt: TGTGCCAGCAGCAACCCTCTGGGGGCAGGGAACGCTCTCCTCCACTTT

abundance: .
d_gene: TRBD1
v_gene: TRBV7-9
j_gene: TRBJ1-2
CDR3aa: CDSRKTGDRDEYGYTF
CDR3nt: TGTGACAGCAGAAAAACGGGAGACAGGGACGAGTATGGCTACACCTTC

abundance: .
d_gene: TRBD1
v_gene: TRBV24-1
j_gene: TRBJ2-5
CDR3aa: CATSDLPRTGDETQYF
CDR3nt: TGTGCCACCAGTGACTTGCCTCGGACAGGGGATGAGACCCAGTACTTC

abundance: many
d_gene: .
v_gene: TRBV5-1
j_gene: TRBJ1-1
CDR3aa: CASCRGTNTEAFF
CDR3nt: TGCGCCAGCTGCCGTGGCACGAACACTGAAGCTTTCTTT

abundance: many
d_gene: TRBD1
v_gene: TRBV12-3/TRBV12-4
j_gene: TRBJ1-2
CDR3aa: CASSLAQGANYGYTF
CDR3nt: TGTGCCAGCAGTTTAGCCCAGGGGGCGAACTATGGCTACACCTTC

abundance: many
d_gene: TRBD1
v_gene: TRBV4-3
j_gene: TRBJ1-2
CDR3aa: CASSQDRAGQGDYGYTF
CDR3nt: TGCGCCAGCAGCCAAGATAGGGCAGGACAGGGGGACTATGGCTACACCTTC

abundance: many
d_gene: TRBD1
v_gene: TRBV10-3
j_gene: TRBJ2-7
CDR3aa: CAISESGQGIYEQYF
CDR3nt: TGTGCCATCAGTGAGTCCGGACAGGGAATTTACGAGCAGTACTTC

abundance: .
d_gene: TRBD2
v_gene: TRBV2
j_gene: TRBJ2-7
CDR3aa: CVSRAVGRSYEQYF
CDR3nt: TGTGTAAGCCGGGCGGTCGGGAGGTCCTACGAGCAGTACTTC

abundance: many
d_gene: .
v_gene: TRBV9
j_gene: TRBJ2-1
CDR3aa: CASSPWTRAYNEQFF
CDR3nt: TGTGCCAGCAGCCCTTGGACCCGGGCCTACAATGAGCAGTTCTTC

abundance: many
d_gene: .
v_gene: TRBV27
j_gene: TRBJ2-5
CDR3aa: CASSLSRQGQETQYF
CDR3nt: TGTGCCAGCAGTTTATCTCGGCAGGGACAAGAGACCCAGTACTTC

abundance: many
d_gene: .
v_gene: TRBV7-9
j_gene: TRBJ1-1
CDR3aa: CASSLGEWVDTEAFF
CDR3nt: TGTGCCAGCAGCTTAGGGGAGTGGGTCGACACTGAAGCTTTCTTT

abundance: many
d_gene: TRBD2
v_gene: TRBV20-1
j_gene: TRBJ2-1
CDR3aa: CSARLAGGDEQFF
CDR3nt: TGCAGTGCTAGACTAGCGGGAGGGGATGAGCAGTTCTTC

abundance: many
d_gene: .
v_gene: TRBV9
j_gene: TRBJ2-5
CDR3aa: CASSASGVQETQYF
CDR3nt: TGTGCCAGCAGCGCATCGGGAGTACAAGAGACCCAGTACTTC

abundance: many
d_gene: .
v_gene: TRBV5-5
j_gene: TRBJ1-5
CDR3aa: CASSQEGHYSNQPQHF
CDR3nt: TGTGCCAGCAGCCAGGAAGGGCACTATAGCAATCAGCCCCAGCATTTT

abundance: many
d_gene: .
v_gene: TRBV7-2
j_gene: TRBJ2-7
CDR3aa: CASSFPSYEQYF
CDR3nt: TGTGCCAGCAGCTTTCCCTCCTACGAGCAGTACTTC

abundance: many
d_gene: TRBD1
v_gene: TRBV20-1
j_gene: TRBJ2-7
CDR3aa: CSARDQRTGTISGQYF
CDR3nt: TGCAGTGCTAGAGATCAGAGGACAGGAACCATATCGGGGCAGTACTTC